This is a list of T cell receptor beta chains from one sample in a study of shared clonotypes between healthy human individuals. Assay used: immunoSEQ multiplex PCR; TCRdb lists only in-frame clones, some missing. The sample contains roughly 330,000 clones, under 80% of which appear only once. Sequences were obtained from memory CD4+ T cells sorted from blood. The source of these receptors is a man aged 25-45 years in good health. The CDR3 runs from the conserved cysteine through the conserved F or W. The D gene is left open where the match is weak. Some rows have no size entry. The others give once, few or many, or a class for an expanded clone.

abundance	d_gene	v_gene	j_gene	CDR3aa	CDR3nt
-	TRBD1	TRBV5-5	TRBJ2-7	CASSLDRALLYEQYF	TGTGCCAGCAGTTTAGACAGGGCCCTTCTCTACGAGCAGTACTTC
-	-	TRBV19	TRBJ2-2	CASTRLRNSGRGDTGELFF	TGTGCCAGTACGCGGTTAAGAAATAGCGGCAGGGGGGACACCGGGGAGCTGTTTTTT
-	-	TRBV30	TRBJ2-7	CAWRRDPPYEQYF	TGTGCCTGGAGGAGGGACCCCCCCTACGAGCAGTACTTC
-	TRBD1	TRBV5-6	TRBJ2-7	CASSLGQGNYEQYF	TGTGCCAGCAGCTTAGGACAGGGAAACTACGAGCAGTACTTC
-	-	TRBV7-9	TRBJ1-5	CASSLNDGGEHF	TGTGCCAGCAGCTTAAACGATGGAGGAGAGCATTTT
-	-	TRBV5-5	TRBJ1-1	CASSLEAGRTEAFF	TGTGCCAGCAGCTTGGAGGCAGGGCGGACTGAAGCTTTCTTT
few	-	TRBV18	TRBJ2-3	CASSPPWQGGLTDTQYF	TGTGCCAGCTCACCACCTTGGCAGGGGGGACTCACAGATACGCAGTATTTT
-	-	TRBV29-1	TRBJ1-2	CSVGDAIYGYTF	TGCAGCGTTGGGGACGCGATCTATGGCTACACCTTC
-	TRBD2	TRBV27	TRBJ2-3	CASSFLGLAGDRDTQYF	TGTGCCAGCAGTTTCTTGGGACTAGCGGGAGATCGAGATACGCAGTATTTT
many	-	TRBV6-6	TRBJ2-7	CASIYSPGLVYEQYF	TGTGCCAGCATCTACAGTCCGGGACTCGTCTACGAGCAGTACTTC
-	TRBD1	TRBV10-3	TRBJ2-7	CAISGPGQGAQEQYF	TGTGCCATCAGTGGACCGGGACAGGGGGCTCAAGAGCAGTACTTC
-	TRBD2	TRBV9	TRBJ2-2	CASSSGTRISGELFF	TGTGCCAGCAGCTCCGGGACTAGAATTTCCGGGGAGCTGTTTTTT
-	-	TRBV18	TRBJ2-5	CASSPRVSWGTQYF	TGTGCCAGCTCACCCCGGGTCTCTTGGGGGACCCAGTACTTC
-	-	TRBV11-2	TRBJ2-5	CASSSFGTQYF	TGTGCCAGCAGCTCTTTCGGGACCCAGTACTTC
-	-	TRBV7-9	TRBJ1-2	CASSSTEAGGYTF	TGTGCCAGCAGCTCTACAGAAGCGGGTGGCTACACCTTC
-	-	TRBV4-1	TRBJ1-5	CASSQDGTDHRLNQPQHF	TGCGCCAGCAGCCAAGATGGCACAGACCACCGGCTGAATCAGCCCCAGCATTTT
-	TRBD1	TRBV18	TRBJ2-5	CASSRGTGANGETQYF	TGTGCCAGCTCACGCGGGACAGGGGCAAACGGAGAGACCCAGTACTTC
few	-	TRBV5-4	TRBJ2-5	CASSLATTQETQYF	TGTGCCAGCAGCTTGGCGACTACTCAAGAGACCCAGTACTTC
-	-	TRBV19	TRBJ1-5	CASSLGGVASNQPQHF	TGTGCCAGTAGTCTAGGTGGGGTCGCAAGCAATCAGCCCCAGCATTTT
-	-	TRBV5-1	TRBJ1-2	CASSLDTNYGYTF	TGCGCCAGCAGCTTGGACACTAACTATGGCTACACCTTC